These 3 T cell receptor beta chains share one sample of origin, sequenced in a study of graft-versus-host responses after intestinal transplantation. Graft tissue was processed to release intraepithelial and lamina propria lymphocytes. This table comes from immunoSEQ multiplex PCR, and its TCRdb copy is limited to in-frame clones, with some not included. The sample shows approximately 17,000 clones, 75% to 85% of them seen only once. The sample in question was ileum tissue, obtained approximately 83 weeks after intestinal transplantation. The receptors shown here come from a human patient who received an intestinal transplant, so some T cells may come from the graft donor.

The rearrangement joins TRBV30 to TRBJ1-2, with D maybe TRBD1 (6 bases). Germline loops: CDR1 GTSNPN, CDR2 SVGIG (reference sequence). The CDR3 has 11 residues. Trimming stripped 2 bases from V and 5 bases from J, with 6 bases between. The CDR3 coding sequence is TGTGCCTGGAGTAGGGGGTATGGCTACACCTTC. Its translation: CAWSRGYGYTF.

The chain couples TRBV9 to TRBJ1-6; D is unclear. CDR1 is SGDLS, CDR2 YYNGEE, per germline. V was pared by 2 bases and J by 6 bases, with 12 bases between. The CDR3 runs to 15 residues. The CDR3 DNA sequence: TGTGCCAGCAGCGTGTCTGGATTCCTTAATTCACCCCTCCACTTT. Its translation: CASSVSGFLNSPLHF.

V is TRBV5-4 and J is TRBJ2-5; no reliable D call. Between the trimmed V and J ends, which lost 6 bases and 3 bases, there was a span of 15 bases. Germline V lookup: CDR1 SGHNT, CDR2 YYREEE (reference sequence). There are 14 residues in the CDR3. The CDR3 loop reads CASNEHNGEETQYF. CDR3 sequence (DNA): TGTGCCAGCAATGAACACAACGGTGAAGAGACCCAGTACTTC.